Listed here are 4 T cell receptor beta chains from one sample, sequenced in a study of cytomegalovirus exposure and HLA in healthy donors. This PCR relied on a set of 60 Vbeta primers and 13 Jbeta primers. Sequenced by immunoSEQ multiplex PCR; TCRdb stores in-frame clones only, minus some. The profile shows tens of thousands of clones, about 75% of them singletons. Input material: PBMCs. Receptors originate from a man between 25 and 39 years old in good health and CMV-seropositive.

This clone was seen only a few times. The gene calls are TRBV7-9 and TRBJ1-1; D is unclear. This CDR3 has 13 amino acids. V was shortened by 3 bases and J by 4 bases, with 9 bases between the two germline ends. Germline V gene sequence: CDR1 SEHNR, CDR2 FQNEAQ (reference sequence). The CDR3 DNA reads TGTGCCAGCAGCTTCGTGGCGGGCACTGAAGCTTTCTTT. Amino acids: CASSFVAGTEAFF. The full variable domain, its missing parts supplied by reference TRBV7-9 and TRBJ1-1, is DTGVSQNPRHKITKRGQNVTFRCDPISEHNRLYWYRQTLGQGPEFLTYFQNEAQLEKSRLLSDRFSAERPKGSFSTLEIQRTEQGDSAMYLCASSFVAGTEAFFGQGTRLTVV.

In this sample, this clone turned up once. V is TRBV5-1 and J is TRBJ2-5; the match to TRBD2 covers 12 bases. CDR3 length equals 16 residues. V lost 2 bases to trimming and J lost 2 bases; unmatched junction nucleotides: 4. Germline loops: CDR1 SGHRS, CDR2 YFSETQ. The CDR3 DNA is TGCGCCAGCAGCTTCCAACTAGCGGGGGGACAAGAGACCCAGTACTTC. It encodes CASSFQLAGGQETQYF.

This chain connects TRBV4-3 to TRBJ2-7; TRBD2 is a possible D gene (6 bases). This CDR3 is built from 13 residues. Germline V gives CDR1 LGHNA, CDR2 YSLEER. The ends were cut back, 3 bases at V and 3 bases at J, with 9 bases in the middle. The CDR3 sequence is CASSHIGGYEQYF. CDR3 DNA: TGCGCCAGCAGCCACATCGGGGGCTACGAGCAGTACTTC.

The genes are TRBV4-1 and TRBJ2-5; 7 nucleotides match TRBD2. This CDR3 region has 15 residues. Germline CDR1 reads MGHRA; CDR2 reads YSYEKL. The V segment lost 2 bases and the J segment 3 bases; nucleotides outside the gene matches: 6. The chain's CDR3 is CASSQTGGSEETQYF. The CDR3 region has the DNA TGCGCCAGCAGCCAAACGGGGGGTTCCGAAGAGACCCAGTACTTC.